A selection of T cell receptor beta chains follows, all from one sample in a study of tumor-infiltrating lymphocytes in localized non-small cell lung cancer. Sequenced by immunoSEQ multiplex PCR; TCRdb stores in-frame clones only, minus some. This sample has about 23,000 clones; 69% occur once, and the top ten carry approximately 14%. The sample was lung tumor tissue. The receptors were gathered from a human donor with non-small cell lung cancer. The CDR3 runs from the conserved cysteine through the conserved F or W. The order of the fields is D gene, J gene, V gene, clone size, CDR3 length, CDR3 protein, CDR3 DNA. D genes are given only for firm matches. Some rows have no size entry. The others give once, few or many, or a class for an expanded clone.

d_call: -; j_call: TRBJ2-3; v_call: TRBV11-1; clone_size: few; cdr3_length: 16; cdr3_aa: CASTLLGPLSTDTQYF; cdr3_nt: TGTGCCAGCACCTTACTGGGGCCTCTAAGCACAGATACGCAGTATTTT
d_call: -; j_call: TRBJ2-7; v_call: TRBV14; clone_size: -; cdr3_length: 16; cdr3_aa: CASSQVEGLTTYEQYF; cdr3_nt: TGTGCCAGCAGCCAAGTCGAGGGACTGACTACCTACGAGCAGTACTTC
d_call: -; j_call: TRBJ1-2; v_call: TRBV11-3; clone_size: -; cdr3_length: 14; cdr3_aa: CASGPPHGLGGYTF; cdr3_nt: TGTGCCAGCGGCCCTCCGCACGGCTTAGGAGGCTACACCTTC
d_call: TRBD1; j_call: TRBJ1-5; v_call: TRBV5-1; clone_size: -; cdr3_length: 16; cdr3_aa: CASSLGTGNSNQPQHF; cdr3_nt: TGCGCCAGCAGCTTGGGGACAGGAAATAGCAATCAGCCCCAGCATTTT
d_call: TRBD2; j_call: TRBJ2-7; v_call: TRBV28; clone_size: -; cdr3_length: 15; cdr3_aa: CASSLSSGRSYEQYF; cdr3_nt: TGTGCCAGCAGTTTATCCAGCGGGAGAAGCTACGAGCAGTACTTC
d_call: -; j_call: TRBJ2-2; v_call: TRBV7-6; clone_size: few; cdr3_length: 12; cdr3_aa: CASSLDTGELFF; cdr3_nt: TGTGCCAGCAGCTTAGATACCGGGGAGCTGTTTTTT
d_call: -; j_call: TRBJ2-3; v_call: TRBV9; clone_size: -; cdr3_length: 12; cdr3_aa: CASSVERDTQYF; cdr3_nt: TGTGCCAGCAGCGTAGAGAGAGATACGCAGTATTTT
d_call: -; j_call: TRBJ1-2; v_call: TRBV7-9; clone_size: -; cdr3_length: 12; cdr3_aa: CASSPEVYGYTF; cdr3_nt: TGTGCCAGCAGCCCCGAAGTTTATGGCTACACCTTC
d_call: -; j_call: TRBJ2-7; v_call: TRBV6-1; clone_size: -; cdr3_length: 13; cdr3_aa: CASMAGTNREQYF; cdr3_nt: TGTGCCAGCATGGCAGGCACGAATCGCGAGCAGTACTTC
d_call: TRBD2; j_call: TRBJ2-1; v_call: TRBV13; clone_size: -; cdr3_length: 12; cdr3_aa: CASSRLANEQFF; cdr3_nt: TGTGCCAGCAGCCGACTAGCCAATGAGCAGTTCTTC
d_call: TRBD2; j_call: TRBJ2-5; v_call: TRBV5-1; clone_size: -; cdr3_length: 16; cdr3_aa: CASSLDGGRALETQYF; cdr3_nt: TGCGCCAGCAGCTTGGATGGCGGGAGGGCCTTGGAGACCCAGTACTTC
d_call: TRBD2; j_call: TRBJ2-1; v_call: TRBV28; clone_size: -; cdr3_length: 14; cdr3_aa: CASSLVGGVNEQFF; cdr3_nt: TGTGCCAGCAGTTTGGTGGGAGGGGTGAATGAGCAGTTCTTC
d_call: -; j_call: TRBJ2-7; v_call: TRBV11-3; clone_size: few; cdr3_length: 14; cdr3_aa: CASSLTGTGYEQYF; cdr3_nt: TGTGCCAGCAGCCTCACCGGGACTGGCTACGAGCAGTACTTC
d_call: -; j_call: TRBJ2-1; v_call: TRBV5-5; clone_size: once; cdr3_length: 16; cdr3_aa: CASSYRDPSSYNEQFF; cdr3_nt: TGTGCCAGCAGTTACCGGGACCCTAGCTCCTACAATGAGCAGTTCTTC
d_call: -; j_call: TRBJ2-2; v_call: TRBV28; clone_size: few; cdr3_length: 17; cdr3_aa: CASRRRGWQVNTGELFF; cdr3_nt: TGTGCCAGCAGAAGAAGAGGATGGCAGGTGAACACCGGGGAGCTGTTTTTT
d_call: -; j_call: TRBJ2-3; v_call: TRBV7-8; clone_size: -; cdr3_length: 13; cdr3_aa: CASSLVQGVEGYF; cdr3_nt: TGTGCCAGCAGCTTAGTACAAGGGGTGGAGGGGTATTTT
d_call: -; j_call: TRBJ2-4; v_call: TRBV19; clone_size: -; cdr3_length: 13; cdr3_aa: CASSIGGANIQYF; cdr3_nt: TGTGCCAGTAGTATAGGGGGAGCGAACATTCAGTACTTC
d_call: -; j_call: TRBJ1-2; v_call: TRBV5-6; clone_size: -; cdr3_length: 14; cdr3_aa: CASSPAGHGYGYTF; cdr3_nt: TGTGCCAGCAGCCCGGCCGGACATGGGTATGGCTACACCTTC
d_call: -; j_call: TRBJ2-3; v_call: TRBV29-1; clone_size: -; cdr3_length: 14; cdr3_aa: CSVEGGGITDTQYF; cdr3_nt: TGCAGCGTTGAAGGGGGCGGAATCACAGATACGCAGTATTTT
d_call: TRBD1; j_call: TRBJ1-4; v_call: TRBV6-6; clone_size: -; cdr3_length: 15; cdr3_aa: CASSSQGARNEKLFF; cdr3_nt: TGTGCCAGCAGTTCTCAGGGGGCGCGAAATGAAAAACTGTTTTTT
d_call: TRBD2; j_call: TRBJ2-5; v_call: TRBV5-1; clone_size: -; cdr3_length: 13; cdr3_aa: CASSLGGGETQYF; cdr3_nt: TGCGCCAGCAGCTTGGGGGGGGGAGAGACCCAGTACTTC
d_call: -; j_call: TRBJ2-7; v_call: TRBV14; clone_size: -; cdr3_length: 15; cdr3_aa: CASSQWKGAPYEQYF; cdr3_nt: TGTGCCAGCAGCCAATGGAAAGGAGCCCCCTACGAGCAGTACTTC
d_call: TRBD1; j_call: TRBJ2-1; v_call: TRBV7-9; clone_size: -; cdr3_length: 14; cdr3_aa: CASSPRTGTGEQFF; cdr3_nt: TGTGCCAGCAGCCCCCGGACAGGCACCGGTGAGCAGTTCTTC
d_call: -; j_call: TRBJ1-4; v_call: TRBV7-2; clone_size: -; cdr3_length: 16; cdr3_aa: CASSLEGTEPNEKLFF; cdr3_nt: TGTGCCAGCAGCTTAGAAGGAACAGAGCCAAATGAAAAACTGTTTTTT
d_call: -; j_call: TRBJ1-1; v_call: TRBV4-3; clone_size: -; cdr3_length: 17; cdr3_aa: CASSQDLMSAGRTEAFF; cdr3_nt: TGCGCCAGCAGCCAAGATTTAATGTCAGCAGGCCGCACTGAAGCTTTCTTT
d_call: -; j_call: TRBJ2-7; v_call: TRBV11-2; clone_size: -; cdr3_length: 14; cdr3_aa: CASSLDSGPYEQYF; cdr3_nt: TGTGCCAGCAGCTTAGATAGTGGGCCCTACGAGCAGTACTTC
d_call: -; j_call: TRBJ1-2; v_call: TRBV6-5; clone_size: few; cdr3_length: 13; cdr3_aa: CASSQLSPYGYTF; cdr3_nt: TGTGCCAGCAGCCAACTCTCGCCCTATGGCTACACCTTC
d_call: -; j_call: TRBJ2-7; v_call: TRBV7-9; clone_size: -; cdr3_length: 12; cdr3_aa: CASSPGYHEQYF; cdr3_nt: TGTGCCAGCAGCCCAGGGTACCACGAGCAGTACTTC
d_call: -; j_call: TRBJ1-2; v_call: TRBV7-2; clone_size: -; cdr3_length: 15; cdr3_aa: CASSLAVGSNYGYTF; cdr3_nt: TGTGCCAGCAGCTTAGCGGTAGGGTCGAATTATGGCTACACCTTC
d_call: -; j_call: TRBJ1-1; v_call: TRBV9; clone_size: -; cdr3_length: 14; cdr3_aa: CASSVRPGNTEAFF; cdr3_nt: TGTGCCAGCAGCGTGCGCCCAGGGAACACTGAAGCTTTCTTT
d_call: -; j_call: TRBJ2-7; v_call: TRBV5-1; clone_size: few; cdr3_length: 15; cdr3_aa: CASSYNGGANYEQYF; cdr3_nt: TGCGCCAGCAGCTACAATGGGGGGGCGAATTACGAGCAGTACTTC
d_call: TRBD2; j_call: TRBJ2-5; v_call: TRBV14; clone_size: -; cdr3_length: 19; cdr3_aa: CASSQDLALAGGSQETQYF; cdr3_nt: TGTGCCAGCAGCCAAGATCTCGCACTAGCGGGAGGGTCCCAAGAGACCCAGTACTTC
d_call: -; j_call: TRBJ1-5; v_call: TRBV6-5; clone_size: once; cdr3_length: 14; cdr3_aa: CASSYLQGNQPQHF; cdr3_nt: TGTGCCAGCAGTTACCTACAGGGCAATCAGCCCCAGCATTTT
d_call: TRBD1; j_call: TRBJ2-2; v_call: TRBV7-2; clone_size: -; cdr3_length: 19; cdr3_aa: CASSNRRRAGGPAPGELFF; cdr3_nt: TGTGCCAGCAGCAACCGCCGTAGGGCAGGGGGCCCTGCTCCCGGGGAGCTGTTTTTT
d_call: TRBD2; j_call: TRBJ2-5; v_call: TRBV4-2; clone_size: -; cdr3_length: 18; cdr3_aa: CASSQAMISGGAQETQYF; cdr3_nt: TGTGCCAGCAGCCAAGCTATGATTAGCGGGGGGGCCCAAGAGACCCAGTACTTC
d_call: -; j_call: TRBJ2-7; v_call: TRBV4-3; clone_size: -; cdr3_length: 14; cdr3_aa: CASSQVGGTYEQYF; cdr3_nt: TGCGCCAGCAGCCAAGTTGGTGGCACTTACGAGCAGTACTTC
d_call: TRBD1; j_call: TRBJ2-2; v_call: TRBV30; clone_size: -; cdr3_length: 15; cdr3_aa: CAWTRGQGKTGELFF; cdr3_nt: TGTGCCTGGACCCGCGGACAGGGGAAAACCGGGGAGCTGTTTTTT
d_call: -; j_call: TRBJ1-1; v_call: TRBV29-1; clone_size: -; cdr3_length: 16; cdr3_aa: CSVGPGEQLRNTEAFF; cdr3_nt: TGCAGCGTTGGGCCCGGAGAACAACTTCGGAACACTGAAGCTTTCTTT
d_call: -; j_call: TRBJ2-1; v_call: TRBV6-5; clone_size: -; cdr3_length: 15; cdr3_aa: CARARGEFRLNEQFF; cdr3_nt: TGTGCCAGAGCTCGGGGAGAGTTTAGGCTCAATGAGCAGTTCTTC
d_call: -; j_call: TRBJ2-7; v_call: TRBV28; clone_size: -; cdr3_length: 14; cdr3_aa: CASSLLSGRGEQYF; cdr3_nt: TGTGCCAGCAGTTTGTTGAGCGGAAGGGGCGAGCAGTACTTC
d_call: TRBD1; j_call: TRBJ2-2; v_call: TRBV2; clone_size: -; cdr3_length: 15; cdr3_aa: CASRGGQSNTGELFF; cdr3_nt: TGTGCCAGCAGAGGGGGACAGTCGAACACCGGGGAGCTGTTTTTT
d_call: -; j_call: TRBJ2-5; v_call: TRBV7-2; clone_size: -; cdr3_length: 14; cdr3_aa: CASSLVGLLETQYF; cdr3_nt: TGTGCCAGCAGCTTAGTGGGTCTGTTGGAGACCCAGTACTTC
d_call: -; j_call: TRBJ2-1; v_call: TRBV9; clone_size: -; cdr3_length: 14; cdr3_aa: CASSLTVTQSEQFF; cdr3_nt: TGTGCCAGCAGTCTAACCGTGACTCAGAGTGAGCAGTTCTTC
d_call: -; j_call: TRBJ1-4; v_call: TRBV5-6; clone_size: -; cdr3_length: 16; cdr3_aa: CASSLYGAGPYEKLFF; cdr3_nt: TGTGCCAGCAGCTTGTATGGGGCGGGCCCCTATGAAAAACTGTTTTTT
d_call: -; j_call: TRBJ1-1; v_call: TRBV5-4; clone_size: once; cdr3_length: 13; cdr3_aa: CASSFVQGEEAFF; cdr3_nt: TGTGCCAGCAGCTTTGTTCAAGGGGAGGAAGCTTTCTTT
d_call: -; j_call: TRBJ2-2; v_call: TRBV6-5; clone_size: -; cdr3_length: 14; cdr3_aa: CASSARTPTGELFF; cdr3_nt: TGTGCCAGCAGTGCCCGGACACCCACCGGGGAGCTGTTTTTT
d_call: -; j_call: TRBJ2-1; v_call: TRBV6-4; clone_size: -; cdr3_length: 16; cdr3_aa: CASSRLSGLSYNEQFF; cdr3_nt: TGTGCCAGCAGTCGACTTAGCGGCCTCTCCTACAATGAGCAGTTCTTC
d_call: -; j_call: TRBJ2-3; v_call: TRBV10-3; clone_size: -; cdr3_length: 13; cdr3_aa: CAISGGQVNTQYF; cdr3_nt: TGTGCCATCAGTGGAGGTCAGGTAAATACGCAGTATTTT
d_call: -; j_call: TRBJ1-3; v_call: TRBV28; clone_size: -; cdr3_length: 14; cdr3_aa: CASSFGMAGNTIYF; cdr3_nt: TGTGCCAGCAGTTTTGGAATGGCAGGAAACACCATATATTTT